The 15 T cell receptor beta chains below were found in one sample sequenced in a study of blood T cell repertoires in COVID-19. The table came from immunoSEQ multiplex PCR; TCRdb's copy has only in-frame clones and leaves some out. Among 330,000 or so clones listed, 87% were seen once. The material sequenced was peripheral blood. The receptors were sampled from a man younger than 40 with COVID-19, enrolled during active disease.

The chain links TRBV19 to TRBJ2-7, with TRBD1 matching over 9 bases. CDR1 is LNHDA and CDR2 is SQIVND in the germline V gene (reference sequence). The trim removed 10 bases at V and 6 bases at J, leaving 13 bases unmatched. The CDR3 length is 14 residues. For the CDR3, the DNA is TGTGCCACCAACCCCGGGACAGGGCGCGGCGAGCAGTACTTC. Its translation: CATNPGTGRGEQYF.

This clone was seen a few times. The chain couples TRBV4-2 to TRBJ1-1, with D possibly TRBD1 on 5 matching bases. Germline V gene data show CDR1 as LGHNA and CDR2 as YNFKEQ. V lost 0 bases to trimming and J lost 5 bases, with 16 bases between them. This CDR3 region has 16 residues. In DNA, the CDR3 is TGTGCCAGCAGCCAAGATCAGTGGGGGGGAAGGACTGAAGCTTTCTTT. This sequence encodes CASSQDQWGGRTEAFF.

The rearrangement uses TRBV19 and TRBJ1-5; 9 bases fit TRBD1. V gave up 5 bases and J gave up 2 bases; unmatched junction bases: 4. This CDR3 spans 15 amino acids. Germline V CDR1 and CDR2: LNHDA, SQIVND (reference sequence). For the CDR3, the DNA is TGTGCCAGTAGTTCGGGACAGGGCCGCAATCAGCCCCAGCATTTT. It translates to CASSSGQGRNQPQHF.

CDR3 DNA: TGCGCCAGCAGCCCCGGGACAGCTACAACCGGGGAGCTGTTTTTT. The encoded protein is CASSPGTATTGELFF. The chain combines TRBV5-1 with TRBJ2-2, with 7 bases that match TRBD1. Germline CDR1 reads SGHRS; CDR2 reads YFSETQ. This CDR3 contains 15 residues. V trimming: 4 bases; J trimming: 5 bases; junction bases outside the gene matches: 8.

The chain uses TRBV5-6 and TRBJ1-2; D gene unclear. Germline lookup yields CDR1 SGHDT and CDR2 YYEEEE. This CDR3 is built from 14 residues. Trimming took off 7 bases at V and 1 base at J, with 14 bases between the two ends. DNA of the CDR3: TGTGCCAGCCGCCGTGAAGCTTTTAACTATGGCTACACCTTC. Translated: CASRREAFNYGYTF.

The V and J genes are TRBV9 and TRBJ2-5; 14 bases are shared with TRBD2. V dropped 3 bases and J dropped 2; count of bases not matched to a gene: 3. In germline, CDR1 is SGDLS, CDR2 YYNGEE. The CDR3 sequence is 16 residues long. In DNA form, the CDR3 reads TGTGCCAGCAGCGACGGACTAGCGGGGGGACAAGAGACCCAGTACTTC. Translated, it gives CASSDGLAGGQETQYF.

The rearrangement links TRBV6-2 or TRBV6-3 to TRBJ2-2; TRBD1 matches 10 bases. The CDR3 runs 15 residues. Looked up from germline, CDR1 is MNHEY and CDR2 is SVGEGT. J gave up 4 bases and V 4 bases, and 3 bases lay outside the gene matches. The chain's CDR3 is CASSWDRGGTGELFF. CDR3 DNA: TGTGCCAGCAGTTGGGACAGGGGTGGCACCGGGGAGCTGTTTTTT.

The CDR3 region is CASRGTGEGYTF. CDR3 sequence (DNA): TGTGCCAGCAGAGGGACAGGGGAGGGCTACACCTTC. The V gene is TRBV27, the J gene TRBJ1-2; TRBD1 matches at 10 bases. CDR3 length: 12 residues. V gave up 6 bases and J gave up 8 bases; unmatched junction bases: 3. The germline gives CDR1 MNHEY, CDR2 SMNVEV (reference sequence).

The chain couples TRBV30 to TRBJ2-2, with TRBD2 as a possible D gene (6 bases). V gave up 5 bases and J gave up 3 bases, with 16 bases separating them. The CDR3 loop spans 15 amino acids. Germline V gene lookup returns CDR1 GTSNPN and CDR2 SVGIG (reference sequence). Here the CDR3 reads CAWGVPGLDTGELFF. The CDR3 DNA reads as TGTGCCTGGGGAGTCCCGGGACTCGACACCGGGGAGCTGTTTTTT. Filled out from reference TRBV30 and TRBJ2-2, the complete variable domain reads SQTIHQWPATLVQPVGSPLSLECTVEGTSNPNLYWYRQAAGRGLQLLFYSVGIGQISSEVPQNLSASRPQDRQFILSSKKLLLSDSGFYLCAWGVPGLDTGELFFGEGSRLTVL.

The V call is TRBV7-3, the J call TRBJ1-1; a possible D gene is TRBD1 (5 bases). The CDR3 runs 15 residues. V gave up 5 bases and J gave up 0 bases, with 13 bases separating them. Germline V CDR1 and CDR2: SGHTA, FQGTGA. CDR3 DNA: TGTGCCAGCAGCCCTCTGGGGGGGTTGAACACTGAAGCTTTCTTT. This codes for CASSPLGGLNTEAFF.

This chain uses TRBV5-1 with TRBJ1-1; tentative D call: TRBD1 (5 bases). The length of the CDR3 is 13 residues. Germline values: CDR1 SGHRS, CDR2 YFSETQ. The V end lost 0 bases, the J end lost 4 bases, and 7 bases lay between the germline ends. The CDR3 here is CASSLARVTEAFF. CDR3 bases: TGCGCCAGCAGCTTGGCCAGGGTCACTGAAGCTTTCTTT.

The chain carries TRBV19 and TRBJ1-2; TRBD1 matches at 8 bases. The CDR3 spans 13 residues. The trim removed 6 bases at V and 4 bases at J, leaving 4 bases unmatched. Germline V CDR1 and CDR2: LNHDA, SQIVND (reference sequence). CDR3 nucleotide sequence: TGTGCCAGTAGGACAGGACAGGGCTATGGCTACACCTTC. Its protein product is CASRTGQGYGYTF.

The chain recombines TRBV14 with TRBJ1-2; possibly TRBD1 for D (6 bases). With 4 bases removed from V and 4 bases from J, the gap between germline ends came to 19 bases. CDR3 length: 16 amino acids. Germline CDR1 is SGHDN and CDR2 is FVKESK. The chain's CDR3 is CASSPAGARARYGYTF. The CDR3 region has the DNA TGTGCCAGCAGCCCAGCGGGGGCCAGGGCTCGCTATGGCTACACCTTC.

The chain employs TRBV9 and TRBJ1-4, with D possibly TRBD1 on 5 matching bases. The CDR3 is 13 amino acids. V lost 4 bases, J lost 7 bases, and 11 bases lay in between. Germline V gene data show CDR1 as SGDLS and CDR2 as YYNGEE. Written as DNA, the CDR3 is TGTGCCAGCAGCCTCCAGGGTTCTGAAAAACTGTTTTTT. Protein: CASSLQGSEKLFF. The variable domain in full, completed from reference TRBV9 and TRBJ1-4, reads DSGVTQTPKHLITATGQRVTLRCSPRSGDLSVYWYQQSLDQGLQFLIQYYNGEERAKGNILERFSAQQFPDLHSELNLSSLELGDSALYFCASSLQGSEKLFFGSGTQLSVL.

The chain joins TRBV7-9 to TRBJ2-6; TRBD1 matches 11 bases. Trimming took 5 bases from V and 4 from J; bases not matched to a gene: 13. The CDR3 is made up of 19 amino acids. Germline V gene lookup returns CDR1 SEHNR and CDR2 FQNEAQ (reference sequence). The CDR3 spells CASSGTWDRGGGGANVLTF. The CDR3 DNA reads as TGTGCCAGCAGCGGAACCTGGGACAGGGGGGGTGGAGGGGCCAACGTCCTGACTTTC.